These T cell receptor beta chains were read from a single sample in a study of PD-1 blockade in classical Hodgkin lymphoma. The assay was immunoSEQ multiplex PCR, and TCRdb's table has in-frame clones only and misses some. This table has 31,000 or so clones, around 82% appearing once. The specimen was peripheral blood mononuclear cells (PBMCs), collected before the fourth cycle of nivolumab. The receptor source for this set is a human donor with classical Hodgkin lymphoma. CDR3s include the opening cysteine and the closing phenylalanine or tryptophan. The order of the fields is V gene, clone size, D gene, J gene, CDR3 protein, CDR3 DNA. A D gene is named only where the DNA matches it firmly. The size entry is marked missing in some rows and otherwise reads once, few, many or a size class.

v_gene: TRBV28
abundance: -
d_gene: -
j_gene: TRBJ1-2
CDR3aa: CASSLRDQGYGYTF
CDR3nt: TGTGCCAGCAGTTTAAGGGACCAGGGCTATGGCTACACCTTC

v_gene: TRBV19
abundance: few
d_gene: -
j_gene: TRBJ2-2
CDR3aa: CASSTQANTGELFF
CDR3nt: TGTGCCAGTAGTACGCAGGCGAACACCGGGGAGCTGTTTTTT

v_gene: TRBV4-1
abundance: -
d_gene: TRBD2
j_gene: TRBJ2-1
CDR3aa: CASSRGILAVGPPAYNEQFF
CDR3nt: TGCGCCAGCAGCCGGGGAATCCTAGCGGTCGGGCCCCCTGCCTACAATGAGCAGTTCTTC

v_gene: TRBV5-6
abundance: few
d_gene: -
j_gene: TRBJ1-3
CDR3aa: CASSLGVRDTIYF
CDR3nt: TGTGCCAGCAGCTTGGGGGTGCGAGACACCATATATTTT

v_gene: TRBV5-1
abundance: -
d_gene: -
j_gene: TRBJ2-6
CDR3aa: CASSLVWSGANVLTF
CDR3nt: TGCGCCAGCAGCTTGGTTTGGTCTGGGGCCAACGTCCTGACTTTC

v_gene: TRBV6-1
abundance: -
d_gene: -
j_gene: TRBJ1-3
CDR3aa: CASSEQTLGNTIYF
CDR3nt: TGTGCCAGCAGTGAACAGACACTTGGAAACACCATATATTTT

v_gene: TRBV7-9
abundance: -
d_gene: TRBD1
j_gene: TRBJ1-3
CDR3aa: CASSSITGGAGNTIYF
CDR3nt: TGTGCCAGCAGCTCCATTACAGGGGGAGCTGGAAACACCATATATTTT

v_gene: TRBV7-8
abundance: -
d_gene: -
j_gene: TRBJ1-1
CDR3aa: CASSLWLDTEAFF
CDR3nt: TGTGCCAGCAGCTTGTGGTTGGACACTGAAGCTTTCTTT

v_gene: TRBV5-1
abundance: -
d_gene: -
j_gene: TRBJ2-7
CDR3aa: CASSLHHSYEQYF
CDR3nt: TGCGCCAGCAGCTTGCACCACTCCTACGAGCAGTACTTC

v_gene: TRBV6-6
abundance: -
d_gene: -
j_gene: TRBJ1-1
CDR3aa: CASRHRRLSRTEAFF
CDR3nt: TGTGCCAGCAGACACCGACGGCTCTCGAGGACTGAAGCTTTCTTT

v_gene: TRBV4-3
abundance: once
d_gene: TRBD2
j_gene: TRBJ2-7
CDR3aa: CASSQSPSGRFGEQYF
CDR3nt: TGCGCCAGCAGCCAATCCCCTAGCGGGAGGTTTGGCGAGCAGTACTTC

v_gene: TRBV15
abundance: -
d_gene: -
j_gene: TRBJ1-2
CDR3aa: CATSRDTLPNYGYTF
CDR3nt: TGTGCCACCAGCAGAGATACCCTTCCTAACTATGGCTACACCTTC

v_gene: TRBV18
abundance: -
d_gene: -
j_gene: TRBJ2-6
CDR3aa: CASSPQPQGSGANVLTF
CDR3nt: TGTGCCAGCTCACCGCAACCCCAGGGGTCCGGGGCCAACGTCCTGACTTTC

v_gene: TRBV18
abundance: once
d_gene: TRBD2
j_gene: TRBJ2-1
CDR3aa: CASGLAGGPRNEQFF
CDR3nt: TGTGCCAGTGGACTAGCGGGAGGGCCGCGGAATGAGCAGTTCTTC

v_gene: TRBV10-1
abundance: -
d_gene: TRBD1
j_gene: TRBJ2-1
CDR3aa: CASSDRTGKPNEQFF
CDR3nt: TGCGCCAGCAGTGACAGGACAGGGAAACCCAATGAGCAGTTCTTC

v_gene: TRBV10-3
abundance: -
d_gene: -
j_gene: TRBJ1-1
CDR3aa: CAISDRGSEAFF
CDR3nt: TGTGCCATCAGTGATAGGGGTTCTGAAGCTTTCTTT

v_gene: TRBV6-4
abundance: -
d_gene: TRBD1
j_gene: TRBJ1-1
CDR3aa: CASRGTDMNTEAFF
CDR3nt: TGTGCCAGCCGAGGGACAGACATGAACACTGAAGCTTTCTTT

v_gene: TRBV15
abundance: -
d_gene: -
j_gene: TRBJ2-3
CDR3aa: CATSRDVLSTDTQYF
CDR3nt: TGTGCCACCAGCAGAGATGTGCTCAGCACAGATACGCAGTATTTT

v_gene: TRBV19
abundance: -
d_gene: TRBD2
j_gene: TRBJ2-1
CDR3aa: CASSHSGRGNNEQFF
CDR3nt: TGTGCCAGTAGTCATAGCGGGAGAGGGAACAATGAGCAGTTCTTC

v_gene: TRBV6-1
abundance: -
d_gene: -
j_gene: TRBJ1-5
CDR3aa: CASSEKGSNQPQHF
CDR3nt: TGTGCCAGCAGTGAGAAGGGGTCCAATCAGCCCCAGCATTTT

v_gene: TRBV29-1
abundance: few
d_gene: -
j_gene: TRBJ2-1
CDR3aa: CSVELAEPPYNEQFF
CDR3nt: TGCAGCGTTGAATTAGCGGAGCCCCCCTACAATGAGCAGTTCTTC

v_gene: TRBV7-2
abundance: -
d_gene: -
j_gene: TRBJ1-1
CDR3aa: CASSSQARGEGEAFF
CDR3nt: TGTGCCAGCAGCTCTCAGGCTCGAGGGGAGGGTGAAGCTTTCTTT

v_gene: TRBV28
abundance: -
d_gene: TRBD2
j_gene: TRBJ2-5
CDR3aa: CASTPSGRADETQYF
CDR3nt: TGTGCCAGCACCCCTAGCGGGAGGGCCGACGAGACCCAGTACTTC

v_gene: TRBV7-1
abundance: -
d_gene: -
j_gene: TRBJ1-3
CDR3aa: CASSLPRDNSGNTIYF
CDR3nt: TGTGCCAGCAGCTTACCCCGGGACAACTCTGGAAACACCATATATTTT

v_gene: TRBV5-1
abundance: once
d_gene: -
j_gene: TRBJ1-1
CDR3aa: CASSLVSTTEAFF
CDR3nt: TGCGCCAGCAGCTTGGTATCAACCACTGAAGCTTTCTTT

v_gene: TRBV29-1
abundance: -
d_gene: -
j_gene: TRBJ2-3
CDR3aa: CSVSGGTDTQYF
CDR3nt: TGCAGCGTTAGTGGAGGCACAGATACGCAGTATTTT

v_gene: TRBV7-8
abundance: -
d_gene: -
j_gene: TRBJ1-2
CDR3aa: CASSLFTGWNYGYTF
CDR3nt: TGTGCCAGCAGCTTATTTACAGGGTGGAACTATGGCTACACCTTC

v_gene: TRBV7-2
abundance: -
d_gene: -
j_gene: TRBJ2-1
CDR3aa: CASSPTRFHEQFF
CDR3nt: TGTGCCAGCAGCCCAACTAGGTTCCATGAGCAGTTCTTC